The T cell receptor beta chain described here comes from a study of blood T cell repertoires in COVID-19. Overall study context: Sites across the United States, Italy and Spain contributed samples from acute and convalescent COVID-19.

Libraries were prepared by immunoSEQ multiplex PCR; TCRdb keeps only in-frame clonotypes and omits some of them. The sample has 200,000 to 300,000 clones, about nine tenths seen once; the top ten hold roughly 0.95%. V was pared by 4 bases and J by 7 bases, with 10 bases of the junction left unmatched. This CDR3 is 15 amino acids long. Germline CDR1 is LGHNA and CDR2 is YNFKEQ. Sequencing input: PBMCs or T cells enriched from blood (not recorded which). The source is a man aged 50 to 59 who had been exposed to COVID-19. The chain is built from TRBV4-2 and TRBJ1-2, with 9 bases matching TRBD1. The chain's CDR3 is CASSPTGTGLFGYTF. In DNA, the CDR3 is TGTGCCAGCAGCCCAACCGGGACAGGGTTGTTTGGCTACACCTTC.